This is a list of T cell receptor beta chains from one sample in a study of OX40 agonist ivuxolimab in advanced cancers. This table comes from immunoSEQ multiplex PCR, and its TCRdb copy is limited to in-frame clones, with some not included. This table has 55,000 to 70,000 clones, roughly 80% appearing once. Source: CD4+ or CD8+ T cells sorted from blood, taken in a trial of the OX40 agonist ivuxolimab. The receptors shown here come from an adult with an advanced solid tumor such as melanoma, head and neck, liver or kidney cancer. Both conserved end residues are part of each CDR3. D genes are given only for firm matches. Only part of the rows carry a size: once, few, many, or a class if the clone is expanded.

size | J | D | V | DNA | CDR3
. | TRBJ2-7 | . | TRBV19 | TGTGCCAGTAGTCCCGGACTCATAGGGGAGCAGTACTTC | CASSPGLIGEQYF
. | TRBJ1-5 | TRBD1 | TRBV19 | TGTGCCAGTAGTCCCGGGACAGGTGACGTCGGCAATCAGCCCCAGCATTTT | CASSPGTGDVGNQPQHF
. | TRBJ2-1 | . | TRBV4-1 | TGCGCCAGCAGCCCTAACTCGGCCGACGAGCAGTTCTTC | CASSPNSADEQFF
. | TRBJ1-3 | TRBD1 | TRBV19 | TGTGCCAGTAGTATCCCGACAGGGGGAATCTCAACCTCTGGAAACACCATATATTTT | CASSIPTGGISTSGNTIYF
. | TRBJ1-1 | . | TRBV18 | TGTGCCAGCTCGCGAACGAGGGAGCGTCTCCCTGAAGCTTTCTTT | CASSRTRERLPEAFF
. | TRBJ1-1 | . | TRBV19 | TGTGCCAGTACCCACCCCCGAGGGCGAACTGAAGCTTTCTTT | CASTHPRGRTEAFF
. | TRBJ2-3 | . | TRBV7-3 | TGTGCCAGCAGCCGGGACATAACAGATACGCAGTATTTT | CASSRDITDTQYF
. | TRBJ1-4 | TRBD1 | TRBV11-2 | TGTGCCAGCAGCCAACTGGGACAGAACAATGAAAAACTGTTTTTT | CASSQLGQNNEKLFF
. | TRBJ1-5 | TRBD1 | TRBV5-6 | TGTGCCAGCAGCTGGAGGGACAGCCCAGATCAGCCCCAGCATTTT | CASSWRDSPDQPQHF
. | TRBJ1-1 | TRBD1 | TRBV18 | TGTGCCAGCTCATCAAGACAGGGGTCGGAAGCTTTCTTT | CASSSRQGSEAFF
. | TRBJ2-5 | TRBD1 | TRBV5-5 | TGTGCCAGCAGCTTGGGGGACAGGGGTCCCGAGACCCAGTACTTC | CASSLGDRGPETQYF
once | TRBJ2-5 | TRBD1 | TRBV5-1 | TGCGCCAGCAGCAACCGGGACAGGGGGGCATTTGAGACCCAGTACTTC | CASSNRDRGAFETQYF
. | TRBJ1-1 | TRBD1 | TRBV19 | TGTGCCAGCCGGACAGGGGGAGTTACTGAAGCTTTCTTT | CASRTGGVTEAFF
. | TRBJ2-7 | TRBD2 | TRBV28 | TGTGCCAGCAGCCTAGCGGACTACGAGCAGTACTTC | CASSLADYEQYF
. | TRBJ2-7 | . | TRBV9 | TGTGCCAGCAGCATGAGCGGAGACACCTACGAGCAGTACTTC | CASSMSGDTYEQYF
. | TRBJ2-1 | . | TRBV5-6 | TGTGCCAGCAGCTTGGGACTGGGCAATGAGCAGTTCTTC | CASSLGLGNEQFF
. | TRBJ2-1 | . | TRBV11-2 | TGTGCCAGCAGCCCAGAGCGGGCGGGCCTGGATGAGCAGTTCTTC | CASSPERAGLDEQFF
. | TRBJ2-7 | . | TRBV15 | TGTGCCACCAGCAGAGTTTCGGCCTACGAGCAGTACTTC | CATSRVSAYEQYF
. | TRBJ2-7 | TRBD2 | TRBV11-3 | TGTGCCAGCAGCCCGCCGGGACTAGCGAACGAGCAGTACTTC | CASSPPGLANEQYF
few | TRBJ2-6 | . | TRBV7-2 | TGTGCCAGCAGCCTCTCGGCAGACGTATACTCTGGGGCCAACGTCCTGACTTTC | CASSLSADVYSGANVLTF
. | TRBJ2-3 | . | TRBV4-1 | TGCGCCAGCAGCCAAGGGCTGTCCCTTGGCACAGATACGCAGTATTTT | CASSQGLSLGTDTQYF
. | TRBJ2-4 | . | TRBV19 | TGTGCCAGTAGTTCCCCGGGCCCCAAAAACATTCAGTACTTC | CASSSPGPKNIQYF
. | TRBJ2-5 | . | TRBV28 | TGTGCCAGCACAAGTCAAGAAGAGACCCAGTACTTC | CASTSQEETQYF
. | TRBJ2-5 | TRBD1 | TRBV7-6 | TGTGCCAGCAGCTTCGGGACAGGGGATCGGTCCCAGTACTTC | CASSFGTGDRSQYF
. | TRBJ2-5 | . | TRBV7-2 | TGTGCCAGCAGTTTGGGGGTTCAAGAGACCCAGTACTTC | CASSLGVQETQYF
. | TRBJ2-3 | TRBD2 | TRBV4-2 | TGTGCCAGCAGCGGACTAGCAGTCACAGATACGCAGTATTTT | CASSGLAVTDTQYF
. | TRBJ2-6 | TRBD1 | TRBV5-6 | TGTGCCAGCAGCTTCCCGCCGGGACAGGGGGCTTCTGGGGCCAACGTCCTGACTTTC | CASSFPPGQGASGANVLTF
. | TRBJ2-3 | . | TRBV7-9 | TGTGCCAGCATCACAGGCGAGGCAGATACGCAGTATTTT | CASITGEADTQYF
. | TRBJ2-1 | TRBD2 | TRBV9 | TGTGCCAGCAGCGTCGGGACTAGAAACAATGAGCAGTTCTTC | CASSVGTRNNEQFF
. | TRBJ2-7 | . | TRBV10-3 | TGTGCCATCAGTGCTAGGGCCGGCAAGAGGGGCTACGAGCAGTACTTC | CAISARAGKRGYEQYF
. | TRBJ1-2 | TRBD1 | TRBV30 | TGTGCCTGGAGGACAGGACAGGTCGTATGGGGCTATGGCTACACCTTC | CAWRTGQVVWGYGYTF
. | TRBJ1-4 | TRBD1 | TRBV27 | TGTGCCAGCAGTTCGGGACAGTCTAATGAAAAACTGTTTTTT | CASSSGQSNEKLFF
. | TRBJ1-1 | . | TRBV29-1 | TGCAGCGCCCTCCTGCGGGGATTCACTGAAGCTTTCTTT | CSALLRGFTEAFF
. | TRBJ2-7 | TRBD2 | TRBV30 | TGTGCCTGGGAGGCGGGAGCTTCAAGGGAGTACTTC | CAWEAGASREYF
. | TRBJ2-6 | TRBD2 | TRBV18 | TGTGCCAGCTCACCCGGGGGGTCTGGGGCCAACGTCCTGACTTTC | CASSPGGSGANVLTF
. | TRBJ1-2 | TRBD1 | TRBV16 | TGTGCCAGCAGCCAACACGACAGGGCCTATGGCTACACCTTC | CASSQHDRAYGYTF
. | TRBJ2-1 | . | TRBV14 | TGTGCCAGCAGCCCTAGTCGGCAGGGCGAGCAGTTCTTC | CASSPSRQGEQFF
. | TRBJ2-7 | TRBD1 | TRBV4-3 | TGCGCCAGCAGCCAAGGGCATTACAGGGGAGACGAGCAGTACTTC | CASSQGHYRGDEQYF
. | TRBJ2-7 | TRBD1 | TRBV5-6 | TGTGCCAGCAGCTTGGTGGGGACAGGGGGTAAGCAGTACTTC | CASSLVGTGGKQYF
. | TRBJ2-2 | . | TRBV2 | TGTGCCAGCAGTGTTTCGGACATAAAGGACACCGGGGAGCTGTTTTTT | CASSVSDIKDTGELFF
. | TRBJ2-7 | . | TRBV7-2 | TGTGCCAGCAGTTTCACCGGGACGGATACAACCTACGAGCAGTACTTC | CASSFTGTDTTYEQYF
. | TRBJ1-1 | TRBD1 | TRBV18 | TGTGCCAGCTCACGTGGGACAGGGGGCGGCACTGAAGCTTTCTTT | CASSRGTGGGTEAFF
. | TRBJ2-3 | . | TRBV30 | TGTGCCTGGAGTCACGGGGACTCAGGTGTGGGGCCAGATACGCAGTATTTT | CAWSHGDSGVGPDTQYF
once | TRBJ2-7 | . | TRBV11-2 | TGTGCCAGCAGCAACCCACCATCGGGGAGGACCTACGAGCAGTACTTC | CASSNPPSGRTYEQYF
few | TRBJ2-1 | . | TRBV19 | TGTGCCAGTAGTATCAGCGACATCTACAATGAGCAGTTCTTC | CASSISDIYNEQFF
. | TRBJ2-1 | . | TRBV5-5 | TGTGCCAGCAGCTTGGCCAGGGACAATGAGCAGTTCTTC | CASSLARDNEQFF